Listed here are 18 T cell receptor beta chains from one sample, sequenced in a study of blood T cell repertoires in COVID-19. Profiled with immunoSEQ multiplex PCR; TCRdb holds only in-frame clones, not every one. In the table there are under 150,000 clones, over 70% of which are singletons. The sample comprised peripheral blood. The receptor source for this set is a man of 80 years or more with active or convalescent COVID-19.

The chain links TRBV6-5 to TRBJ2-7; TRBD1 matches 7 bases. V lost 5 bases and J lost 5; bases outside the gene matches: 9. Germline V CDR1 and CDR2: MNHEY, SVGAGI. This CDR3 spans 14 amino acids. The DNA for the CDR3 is TGTGCCAGCAGTCCCGGGACAGCCGATCACGAGCAGTACTTC. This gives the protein CASSPGTADHEQYF.

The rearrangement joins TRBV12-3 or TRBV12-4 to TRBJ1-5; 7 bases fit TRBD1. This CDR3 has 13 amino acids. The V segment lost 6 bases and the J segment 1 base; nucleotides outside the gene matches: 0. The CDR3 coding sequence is TGTGCCAGCAGGACAGGGAGCAATCAGCCCCAGCATTTT. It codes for CASRTGSNQPQHF.

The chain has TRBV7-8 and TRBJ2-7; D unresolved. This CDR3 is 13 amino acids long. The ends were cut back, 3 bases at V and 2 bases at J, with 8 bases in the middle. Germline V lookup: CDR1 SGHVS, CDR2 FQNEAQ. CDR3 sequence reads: CASSFGLTYEQYF. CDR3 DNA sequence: TGTGCCAGCAGCTTCGGTCTGACCTACGAGCAGTACTTC.

CDR3 residues: CATSRDLGLFEQFF. In DNA, the CDR3 is TGTGCCACCAGCAGAGATCTGGGCCTCTTTGAGCAGTTCTTC. The V call is TRBV15, the J call TRBJ2-1; D call uncertain. The germline V gene encodes CDR1 LNHNV and CDR2 YYDKDF (reference sequence). V was trimmed by 0 bases and J by 9 bases, leaving 12 bases between them. The CDR3 runs 14 residues.

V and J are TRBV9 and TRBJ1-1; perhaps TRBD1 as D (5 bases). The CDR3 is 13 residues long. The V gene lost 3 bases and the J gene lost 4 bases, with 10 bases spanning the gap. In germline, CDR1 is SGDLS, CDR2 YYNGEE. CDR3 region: CASSGQLVTEAFF. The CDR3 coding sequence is TGTGCCAGCAGCGGACAGCTTGTCACTGAAGCTTTCTTT.

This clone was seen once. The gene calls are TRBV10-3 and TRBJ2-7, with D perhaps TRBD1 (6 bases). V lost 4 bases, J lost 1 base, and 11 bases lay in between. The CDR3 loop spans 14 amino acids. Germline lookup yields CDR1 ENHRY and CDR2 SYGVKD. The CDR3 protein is CAISAETGSYEQYF. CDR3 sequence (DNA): TGTGCCATCAGTGCTGAGACAGGTTCCTACGAGCAGTACTTC.

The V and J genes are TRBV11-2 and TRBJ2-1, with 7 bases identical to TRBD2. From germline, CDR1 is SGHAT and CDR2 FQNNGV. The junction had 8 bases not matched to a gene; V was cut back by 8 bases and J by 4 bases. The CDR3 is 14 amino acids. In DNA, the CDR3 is TGTGCCAGCGCGCGGGGAGCGGGGTACAATGAGCAGTTCTTC. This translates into CASARGAGYNEQFF.

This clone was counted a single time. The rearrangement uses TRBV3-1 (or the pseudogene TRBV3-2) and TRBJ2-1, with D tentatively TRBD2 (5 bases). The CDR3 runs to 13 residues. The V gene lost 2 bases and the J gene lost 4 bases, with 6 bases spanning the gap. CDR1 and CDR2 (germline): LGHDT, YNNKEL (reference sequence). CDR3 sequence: CASSQPGYNEQFF. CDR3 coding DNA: TGTGCCAGCAGCCAACCGGGATACAATGAGCAGTTCTTC.

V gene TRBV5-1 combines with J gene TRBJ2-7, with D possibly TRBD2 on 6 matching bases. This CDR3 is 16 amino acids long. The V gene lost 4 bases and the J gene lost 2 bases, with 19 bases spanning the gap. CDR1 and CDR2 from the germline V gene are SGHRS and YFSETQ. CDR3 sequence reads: CASSRGVAARTYEQYF. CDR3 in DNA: TGCGCCAGCAGCCGCGGGGTTGCTGCCAGAACCTACGAGCAGTACTTC.

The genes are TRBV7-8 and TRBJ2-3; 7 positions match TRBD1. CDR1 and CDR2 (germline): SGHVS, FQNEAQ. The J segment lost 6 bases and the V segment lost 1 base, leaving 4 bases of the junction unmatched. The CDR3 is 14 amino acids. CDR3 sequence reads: CASSLGGGGDTQYF. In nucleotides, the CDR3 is TGTGCCAGCAGCTTAGGAGGGGGCGGGGATACGCAGTATTTT.

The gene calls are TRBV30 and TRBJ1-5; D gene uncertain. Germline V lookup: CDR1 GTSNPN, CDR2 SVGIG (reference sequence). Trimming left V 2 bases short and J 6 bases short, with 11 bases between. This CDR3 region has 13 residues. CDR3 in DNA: TGTGCCTGGAGTAGACGGGCGGGTCAGCCCCAGCATTTT. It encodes CAWSRRAGQPQHF.

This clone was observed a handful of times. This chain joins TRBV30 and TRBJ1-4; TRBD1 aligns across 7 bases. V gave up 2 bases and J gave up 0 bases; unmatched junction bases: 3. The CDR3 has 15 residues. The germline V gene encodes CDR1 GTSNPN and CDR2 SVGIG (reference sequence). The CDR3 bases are TGTGCCTGGAGTCCTGGGACAGCAACTAATGAAAAACTGTTTTTT. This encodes CAWSPGTATNEKLFF.

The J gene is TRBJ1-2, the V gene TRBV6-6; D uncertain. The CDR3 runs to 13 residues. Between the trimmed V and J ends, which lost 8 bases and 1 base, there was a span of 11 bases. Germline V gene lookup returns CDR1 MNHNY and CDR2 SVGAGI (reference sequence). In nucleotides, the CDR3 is TGTGCCAGCGGCCAACGGGGTAACTATGGCTACACCTTC. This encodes CASGQRGNYGYTF.

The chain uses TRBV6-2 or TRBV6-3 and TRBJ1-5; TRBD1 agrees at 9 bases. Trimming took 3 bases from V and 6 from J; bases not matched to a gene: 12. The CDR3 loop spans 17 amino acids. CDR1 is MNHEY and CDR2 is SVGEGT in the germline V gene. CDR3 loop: CASSYTTGGAPTQPQHF. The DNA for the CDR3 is TGTGCCAGCAGTTATACAACAGGGGGCGCCCCGACTCAGCCCCAGCATTTT.

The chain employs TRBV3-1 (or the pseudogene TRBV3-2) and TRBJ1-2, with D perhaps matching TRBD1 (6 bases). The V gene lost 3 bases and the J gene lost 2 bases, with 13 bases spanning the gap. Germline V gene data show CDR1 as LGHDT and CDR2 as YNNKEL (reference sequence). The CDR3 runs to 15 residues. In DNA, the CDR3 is TGTGCCAGCAGCCAGAGGCGGGGGCTGAACTATGGCTACACCTTC. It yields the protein CASSQRRGLNYGYTF.

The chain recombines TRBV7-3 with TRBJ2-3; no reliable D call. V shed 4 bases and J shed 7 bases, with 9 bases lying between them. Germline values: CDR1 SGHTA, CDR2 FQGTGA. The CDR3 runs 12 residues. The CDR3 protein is CASSSSSNTQYF. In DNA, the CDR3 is TGTGCCAGCAGCTCCAGTTCAAATACGCAGTATTTT.

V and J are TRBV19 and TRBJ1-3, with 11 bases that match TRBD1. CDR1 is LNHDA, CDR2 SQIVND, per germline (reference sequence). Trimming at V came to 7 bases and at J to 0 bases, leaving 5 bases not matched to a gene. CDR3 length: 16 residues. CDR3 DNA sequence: TGTGCCAGTACCGGACAGGGGGCGAGCTCTGGAAACACCATATATTTT. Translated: CASTGQGASSGNTIYF.

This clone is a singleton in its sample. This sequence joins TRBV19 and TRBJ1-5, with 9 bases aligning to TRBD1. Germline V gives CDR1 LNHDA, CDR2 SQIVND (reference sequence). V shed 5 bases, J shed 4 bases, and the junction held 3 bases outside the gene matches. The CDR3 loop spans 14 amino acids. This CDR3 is CASSPGTGNQPQHF. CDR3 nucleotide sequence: TGTGCCAGTAGTCCAGGGACAGGGAATCAGCCCCAGCATTTT.